This is a list of T cell receptor beta chains from one sample in a study of T cells in Graves' hyperthyroidism and ophthalmopathy. TCRdb independently ran MiXCR on the multiplex PCR reads; one entry per CDR3 protein. In the table there are 450,000 to 650,000 distinct CDR3 sequences, over 15% of which are singletons. The sequencing sample was made of blood. The origin of the receptors is a woman aged 18-30 years with Graves' ophthalmopathy. The CDR3 runs from the conserved cysteine through the conserved F or W. Fields, in order: V gene, CDR3 protein.

V: TRBV2; CDR3: CASTAGQQNTEAFF
V: TRBV12-3/TRBV12-4; CDR3: CASSLVDHSNQPQHF
V: TRBV5-1; CDR3: CASSLGDPSIDQPQHF
V: TRBV12-3/TRBV12-4; CDR3: CASSLAASGGNEQFF
V: TRBV28; CDR3: CASSSRGASGRAGGTQYF
V: TRBV7-2; CDR3: CASSLVGQGINLETQYF
V: TRBV27; CDR3: CASSLFRRGHTDTQYF
V: TRBV28; CDR3: CASSLRDRVNSPLHF
V: TRBV7-9; CDR3: CASTGTGAGNEQFF
V: TRBV2; CDR3: CASSQGRDWNEQFF
V: TRBV11-2; CDR3: CASISGRGFGNEQFF
V: TRBV19; CDR3: CASSMDRMNTEAFF
V: TRBV6-2/TRBV6-3; CDR3: CASRPISGGAKDTQYF